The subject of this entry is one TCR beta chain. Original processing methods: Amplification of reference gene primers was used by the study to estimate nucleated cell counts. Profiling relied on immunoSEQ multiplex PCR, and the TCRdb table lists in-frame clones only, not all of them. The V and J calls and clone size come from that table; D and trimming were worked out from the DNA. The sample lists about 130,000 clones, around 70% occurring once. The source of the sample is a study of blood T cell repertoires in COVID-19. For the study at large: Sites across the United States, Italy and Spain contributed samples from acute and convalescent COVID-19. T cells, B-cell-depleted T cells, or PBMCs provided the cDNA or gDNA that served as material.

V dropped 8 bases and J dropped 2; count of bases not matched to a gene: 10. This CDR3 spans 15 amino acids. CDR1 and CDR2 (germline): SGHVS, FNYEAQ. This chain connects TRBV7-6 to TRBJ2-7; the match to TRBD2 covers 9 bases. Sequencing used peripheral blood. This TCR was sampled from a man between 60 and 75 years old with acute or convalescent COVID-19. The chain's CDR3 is CASARDAGGPYEQYF. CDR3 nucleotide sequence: TGTGCCAGCGCGAGAGATGCGGGGGGGCCCTACGAGCAGTACTTC.